The clone carrying this T cell receptor (beta chain) showed up just a few times. Its antigen is not known. This specimen comes from a study of identical twins. Whole-study results and caveats: Models underpredicted monozygotic twin sharing of out-of-frame TCR alpha. Abundant beta clonotypes from cord blood bore fewer insertions; memory repertoires lacked this pattern. Out-of-frame alpha sequences common to twins exhibited a surplus of low generation probability.

Germline trimming cut 10 bases from V and 4 bases from J; bases unmatched to any gene: 2. Looked up from germline, CDR1 is MDHEN and CDR2 is SYDVKM. This CDR3 contains 13 residues. Unique molecular identifiers were present on the cDNA, which also gained a universal primer site by template switching. One entry per CDR3 protein, called by TCRdb with MiXCR from the 5' RACE reads. This table holds 700,000 or so distinct CDR3 sequences, 8% to 9% found once. The sample was also reused in another study, on yellow fever vaccine responses in identical twins.

This clonotype was obtained from a woman aged 18-35 years in good health. The chain recombines TRBV28 with TRBJ2-1; 12 bases agree with TRBD2. What was sequenced was PBMCs. Written as DNA, the CDR3 is TGTGCCACCCTAGCGGGAGGGTACAATGAGCAGTTCTTC. Amino acids: CATLAGGYNEQFF.